Sequencing of this T cell receptor beta chain was carried out in a study of T cells after somatic rescue of genetic block (TCRdb year 2020). Study-level background: The study assessed how robust, over the long term, a T-cell system was when the system had developed through somatic rescue of a genetic block in T-cell development.

Library prep was done by the immunoSEQ multiplex PCR assay. Held by TCRdb, this immuneACCESS table contains in-frame sequences only and omits some clones. Under half of the omission traces to an unresolved V gene where checked; the cause of the rest is unknown. Present in this sample are about 88,000 clones, around 89% of which were seen just once. About 1.5% of the sample comes from the top ten. Comment on this clone: No cognate antigen has been identified for it. No base quality information exists; no much larger clone differs at one position.

At the junction V is shortened by 0 bases and J by 4 bases, with 7 bases in between. CDR1 and CDR2 are read off the germline V gene as SGDLS and YYNGEE. Reading from cysteine to phenylalanine, the CDR3 counts 13 amino acids. Of the read, only the CDR3 DNA is kept; its 39 bases are in frame from base 1. The sample was peripheral blood mononuclear cells (PBMCs). The sequence joins TRBV9 to TRBJ1-2; the D gene lacks a confident call. This clonotype was obtained from a woman younger than 35. The DNA sequence is given as TGTGCCAGCAGCGTAGGTGGGATCTATGGCTACACCTTC. It encodes CASSVGGIYGYTF.